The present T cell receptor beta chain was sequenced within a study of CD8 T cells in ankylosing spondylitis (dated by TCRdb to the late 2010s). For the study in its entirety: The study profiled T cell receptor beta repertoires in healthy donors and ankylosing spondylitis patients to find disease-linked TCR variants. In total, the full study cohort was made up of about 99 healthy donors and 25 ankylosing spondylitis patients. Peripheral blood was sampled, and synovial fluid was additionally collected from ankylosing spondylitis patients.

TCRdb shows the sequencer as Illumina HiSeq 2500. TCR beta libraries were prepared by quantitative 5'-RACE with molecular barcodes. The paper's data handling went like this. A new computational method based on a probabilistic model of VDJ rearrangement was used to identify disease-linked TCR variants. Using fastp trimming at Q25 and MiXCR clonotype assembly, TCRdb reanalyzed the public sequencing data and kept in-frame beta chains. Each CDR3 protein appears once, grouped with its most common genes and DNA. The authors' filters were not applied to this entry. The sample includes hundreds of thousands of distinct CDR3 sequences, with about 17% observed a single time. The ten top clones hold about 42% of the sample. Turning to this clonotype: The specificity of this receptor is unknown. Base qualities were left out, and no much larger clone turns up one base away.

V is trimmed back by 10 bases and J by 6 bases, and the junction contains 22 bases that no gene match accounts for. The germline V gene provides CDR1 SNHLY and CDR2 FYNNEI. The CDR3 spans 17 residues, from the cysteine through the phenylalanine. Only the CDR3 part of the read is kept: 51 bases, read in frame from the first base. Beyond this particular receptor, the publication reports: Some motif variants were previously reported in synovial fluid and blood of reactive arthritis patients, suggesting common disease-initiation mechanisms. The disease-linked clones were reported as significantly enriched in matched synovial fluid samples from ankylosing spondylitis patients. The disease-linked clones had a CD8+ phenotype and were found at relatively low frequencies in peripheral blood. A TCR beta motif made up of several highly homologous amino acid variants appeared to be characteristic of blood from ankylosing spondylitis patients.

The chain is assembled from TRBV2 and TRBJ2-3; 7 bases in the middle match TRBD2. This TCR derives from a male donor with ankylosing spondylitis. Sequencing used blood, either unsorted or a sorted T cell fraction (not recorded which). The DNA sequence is TGTGCCACCTCAAGGAGGGCGGCTAGCGGCCACCAGGATACGCAGTATTTT. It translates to CATSRRAASGHQDTQYF.